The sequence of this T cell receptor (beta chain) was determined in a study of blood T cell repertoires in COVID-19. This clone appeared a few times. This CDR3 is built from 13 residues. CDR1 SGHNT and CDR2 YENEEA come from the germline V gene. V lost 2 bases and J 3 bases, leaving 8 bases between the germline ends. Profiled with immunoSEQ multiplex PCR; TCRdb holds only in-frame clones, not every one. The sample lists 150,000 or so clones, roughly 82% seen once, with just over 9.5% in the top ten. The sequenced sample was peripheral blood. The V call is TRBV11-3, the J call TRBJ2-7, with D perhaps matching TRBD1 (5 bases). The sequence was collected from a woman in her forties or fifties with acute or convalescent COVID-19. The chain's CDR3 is CASSLTGIYEQYF. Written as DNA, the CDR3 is TGTGCCAGCAGCTTAACAGGTATCTACGAGCAGTACTTC.